This T cell receptor (beta chain) was obtained from a study of CD8 T cells in Susac syndrome. The study, taken as a whole, reports: In its TCR sequencing and HLA analysis, the study acknowledged that the number of individuals was relatively small.

Reverse transcription of 0.5 to 1 ug RNA was performed with random hexamers. Multiplex immunoSEQ PCR targeted 54 Vbeta and 13 Jbeta TCR beta segments. Each CDR3 protein gets one entry after TCRdb re-called the immunoSEQ multiplex PCR reads with MiXCR. The table includes about 120,000 distinct CDR3 sequences, about 95% detected once. With regard to this clonotype: Its specificity is unknown.

Sequencing of TCR beta was undertaken in CD8+ and CD4+ T cells derived from blood. This CDR3 contains 15 residues. With V trimmed by 5 bases and J by 4 bases, 6 bases remained unmatched. Germline V gene lookup returns CDR1 LNHDA and CDR2 SQIVND (reference sequence). The chain carries TRBV19 and TRBJ2-1; 9 positions match TRBD2. The receptor was isolated from a human donor in good health. The sequencing input was CD4+ T cells from PBMCs. The CDR3 DNA follows: TGTGCCAGTAGTTATGAGCGGGAGGCTTACAATGAGCAGTTCTTC. As protein: CASSYEREAYNEQFF. The full variable domain, with the rest looked up from reference TRBV19 and TRBJ2-1, is DGGITQSPKYLFRKEGQNVTLSCEQNLNHDAMYWYRQDPGQGLRLIYYSQIVNDFQKGDIAEGYSVSREKKESFPLTVTSAQKNPTAFYLCASSYEREAYNEQFFGPGTRLTVL.